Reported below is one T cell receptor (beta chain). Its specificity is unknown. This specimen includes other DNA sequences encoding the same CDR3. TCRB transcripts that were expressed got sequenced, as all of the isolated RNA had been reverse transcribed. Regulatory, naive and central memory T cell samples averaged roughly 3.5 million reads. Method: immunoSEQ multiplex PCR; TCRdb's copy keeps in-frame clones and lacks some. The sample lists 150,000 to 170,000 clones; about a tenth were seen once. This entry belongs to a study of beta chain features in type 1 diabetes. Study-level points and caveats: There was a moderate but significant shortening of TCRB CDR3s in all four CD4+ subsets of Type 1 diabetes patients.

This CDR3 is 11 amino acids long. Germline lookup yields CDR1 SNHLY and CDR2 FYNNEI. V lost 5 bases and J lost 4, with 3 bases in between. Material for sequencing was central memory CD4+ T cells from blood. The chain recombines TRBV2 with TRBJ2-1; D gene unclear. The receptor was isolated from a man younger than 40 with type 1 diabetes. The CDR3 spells CASSLYNEQFF. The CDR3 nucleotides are TGTGCCAGCAGTCTTTACAATGAGCAGTTCTTC.